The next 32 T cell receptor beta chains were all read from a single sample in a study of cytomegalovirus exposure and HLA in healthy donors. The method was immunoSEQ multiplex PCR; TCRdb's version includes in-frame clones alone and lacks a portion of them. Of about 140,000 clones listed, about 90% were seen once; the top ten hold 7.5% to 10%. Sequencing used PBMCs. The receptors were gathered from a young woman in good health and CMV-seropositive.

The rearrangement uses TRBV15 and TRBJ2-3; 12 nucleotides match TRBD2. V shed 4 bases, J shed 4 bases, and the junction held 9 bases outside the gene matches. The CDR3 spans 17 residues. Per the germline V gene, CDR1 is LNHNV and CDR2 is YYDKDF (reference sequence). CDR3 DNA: TGTGCCACCAGCACCCGAACCCTAGCGGGAGGGGCAGATACGCAGTATTTT. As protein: CATSTRTLAGGADTQYF.

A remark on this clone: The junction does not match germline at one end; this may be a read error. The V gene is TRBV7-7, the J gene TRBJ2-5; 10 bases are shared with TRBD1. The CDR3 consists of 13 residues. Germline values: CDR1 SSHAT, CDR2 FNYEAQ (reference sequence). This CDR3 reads CASSWDRGETQYF. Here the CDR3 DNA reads TGTGCTAGCAGCTGGGACAGGGGAGAGACCCAGTACTTC.

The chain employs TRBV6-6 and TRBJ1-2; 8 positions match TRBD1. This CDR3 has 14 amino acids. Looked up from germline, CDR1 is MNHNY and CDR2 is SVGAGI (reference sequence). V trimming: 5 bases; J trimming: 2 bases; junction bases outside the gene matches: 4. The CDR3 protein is CASSLRTGNYGYTF. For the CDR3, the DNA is TGTGCCAGCAGTCTACGGACAGGGAACTATGGCTACACCTTC.

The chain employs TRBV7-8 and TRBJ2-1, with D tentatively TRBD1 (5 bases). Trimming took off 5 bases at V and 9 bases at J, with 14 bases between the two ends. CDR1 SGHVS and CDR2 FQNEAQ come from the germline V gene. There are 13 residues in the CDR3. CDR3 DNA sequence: TGTGCCAGCAGCCGTGTGACAGCCCGTGAGCAGTTCTTC. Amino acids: CASSRVTAREQFF. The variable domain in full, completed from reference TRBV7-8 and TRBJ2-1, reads GAGVSQSPRYKVAKRGQDVALRCDPISGHVSLFWYQQALGQGPEFLTYFQNEAQLDKSGLPSDRFFAERPEGSVSTLKIQRTQQEDSAVYLCASSRVTAREQFFGPGTRLTVL.

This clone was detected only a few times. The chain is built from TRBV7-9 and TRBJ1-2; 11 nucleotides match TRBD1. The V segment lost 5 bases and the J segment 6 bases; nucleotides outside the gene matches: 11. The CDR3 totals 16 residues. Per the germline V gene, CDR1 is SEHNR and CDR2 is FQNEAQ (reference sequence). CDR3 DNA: TGTGCCAGCAGCCGGGACAGGGGGTTGGTGGATAATGGCTACACCTTC. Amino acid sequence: CASSRDRGLVDNGYTF.

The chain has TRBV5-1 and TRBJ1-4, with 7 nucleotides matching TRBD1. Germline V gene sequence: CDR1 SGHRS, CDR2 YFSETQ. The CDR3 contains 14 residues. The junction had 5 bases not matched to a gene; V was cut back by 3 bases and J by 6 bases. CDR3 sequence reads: CASSWDRSYEKLFF. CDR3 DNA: TGCGCCAGCAGCTGGGACAGAAGTTATGAAAAACTGTTTTTT.

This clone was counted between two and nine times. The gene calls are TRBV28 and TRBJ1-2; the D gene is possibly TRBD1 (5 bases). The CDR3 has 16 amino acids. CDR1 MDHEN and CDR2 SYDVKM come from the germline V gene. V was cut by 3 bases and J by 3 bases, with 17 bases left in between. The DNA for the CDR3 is TGTGCCAGCAGTTTCAGGGAATTCGGAGCTTACTATGGCTACACCTTC. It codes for CASSFREFGAYYGYTF.

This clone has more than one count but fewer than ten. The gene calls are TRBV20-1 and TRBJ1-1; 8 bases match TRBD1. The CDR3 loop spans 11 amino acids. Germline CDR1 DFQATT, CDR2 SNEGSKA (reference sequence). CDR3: CSPTGGTEAFF. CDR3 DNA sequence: TGCAGCCCTACAGGGGGCACTGAAGCTTTCTTT.

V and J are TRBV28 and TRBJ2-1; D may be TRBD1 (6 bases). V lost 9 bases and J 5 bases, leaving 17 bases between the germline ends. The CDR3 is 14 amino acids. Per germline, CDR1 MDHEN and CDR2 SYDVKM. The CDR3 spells CASQLQGVDNEQFF. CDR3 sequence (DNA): TGTGCCAGTCAGCTACAGGGAGTCGACAATGAGCAGTTCTTC. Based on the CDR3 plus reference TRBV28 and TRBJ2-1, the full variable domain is DVKVTQSSRYLVKRTGEKVFLECVQDMDHENMFWYRQDPGLGLRLIYFSYDVKMKEKGDIPEGYSVSREKKERFSLILESASTNQTSMYLCASQLQGVDNEQFFGPGTRLTVL.

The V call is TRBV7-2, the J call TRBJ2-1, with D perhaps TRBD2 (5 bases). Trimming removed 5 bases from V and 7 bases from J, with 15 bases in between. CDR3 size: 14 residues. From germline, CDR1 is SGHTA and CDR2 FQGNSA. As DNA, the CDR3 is TGTGCCAGCAGCCCCCACGGCGGGTTTAATGAGCAGTTCTTC. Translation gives CASSPHGGFNEQFF.

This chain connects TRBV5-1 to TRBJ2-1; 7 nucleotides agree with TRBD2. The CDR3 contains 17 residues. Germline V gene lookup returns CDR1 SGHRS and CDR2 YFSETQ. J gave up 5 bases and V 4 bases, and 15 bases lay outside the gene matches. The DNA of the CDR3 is TGCGCCAGCAGCGCTGACCCAGCGGGACCTGGAAACAATGAGCAGTTCTTC. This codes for CASSADPAGPGNNEQFF.

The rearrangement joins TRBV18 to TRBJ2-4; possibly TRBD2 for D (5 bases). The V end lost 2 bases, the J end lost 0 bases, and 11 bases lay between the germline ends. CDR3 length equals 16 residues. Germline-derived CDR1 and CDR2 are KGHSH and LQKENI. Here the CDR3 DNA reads TGTGCCAGCTCACCAAAAAGCGGACTAGCCAAAAACATTCAGTACTTC. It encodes CASSPKSGLAKNIQYF.

As DNA, the CDR3 is TGCGCCAGCAGCTTGTCTCTAGGGGTCTCCTACGAGCAGTACTTC. Its translation is CASSLSLGVSYEQYF. The chain carries TRBV5-1 and TRBJ2-7, with D perhaps matching TRBD1 (5 bases). This CDR3 region has 15 residues. Germline CDR1 reads SGHRS; CDR2 reads YFSETQ. V was pared by 1 base and J by 0 bases, with 11 bases between. Together with reference TRBV5-1 and TRBJ2-7, the CDR3 gives the full variable domain: KAGVTQTPRYLIKTRGQQVTLSCSPISGHRSVSWYQQTPGQGLQFLFEYFSETQRNKGNFPGRFSGRQFSNSRSEMNVSTLELGDSALYLCASSLSLGVSYEQYFGPGTRLTVT.

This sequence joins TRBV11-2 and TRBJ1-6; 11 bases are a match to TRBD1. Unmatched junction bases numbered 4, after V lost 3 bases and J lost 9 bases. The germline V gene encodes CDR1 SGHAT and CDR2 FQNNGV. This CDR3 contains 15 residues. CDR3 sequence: CASSFGTGGRSPLHF. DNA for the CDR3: TGTGCCAGCAGCTTCGGGACAGGGGGTCGTTCACCCCTCCACTTT.

DNA of the CDR3: TGCAGTGCTGCGGAGACTACGCAGTATTTT. Translation: CSAAETTQYF. This chain joins TRBV20-1 and TRBJ2-3; D remains unclear. V was clipped by 5 bases and J by 8 bases, with 8 bases between them. The CDR3 totals 10 residues. Germline-derived CDR1 and CDR2 are DFQATT and SNEGSKA (reference sequence).

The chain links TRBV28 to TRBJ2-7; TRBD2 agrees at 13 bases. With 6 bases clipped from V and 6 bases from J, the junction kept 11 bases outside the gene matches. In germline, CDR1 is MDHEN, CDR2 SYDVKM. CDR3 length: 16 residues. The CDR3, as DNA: TGTGCCAGCAGAGACCCGGGACTAGCGGGACTCCCCGAGCAGTACTTC. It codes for CASRDPGLAGLPEQYF.

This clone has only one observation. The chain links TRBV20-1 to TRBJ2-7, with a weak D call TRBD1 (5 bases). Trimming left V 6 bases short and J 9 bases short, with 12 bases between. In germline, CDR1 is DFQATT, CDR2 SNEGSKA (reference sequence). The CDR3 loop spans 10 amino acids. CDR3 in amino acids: CSADQGVQYF. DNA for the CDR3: TGCAGTGCGGATCAGGGTGTGCAGTACTTC.

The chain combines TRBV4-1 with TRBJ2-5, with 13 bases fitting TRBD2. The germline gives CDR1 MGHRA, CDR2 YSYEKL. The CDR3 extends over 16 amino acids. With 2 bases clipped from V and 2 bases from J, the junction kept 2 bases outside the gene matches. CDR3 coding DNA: TGCGCCAGCAGCCAACTGGGACTAGCGGGGCAAGAGACCCAGTACTTC. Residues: CASSQLGLAGQETQYF.

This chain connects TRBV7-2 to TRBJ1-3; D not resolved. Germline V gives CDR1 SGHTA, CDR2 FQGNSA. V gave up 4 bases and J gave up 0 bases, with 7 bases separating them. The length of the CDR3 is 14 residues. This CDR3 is CASSSGFSGNTIYF. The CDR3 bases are TGTGCCAGCAGCTCGGGGTTCTCTGGAAACACCATATATTTT.

CDR3 nucleotide sequence: TGTGCCAGCAGTTTATCGGCGGAAAACCTTTACAATGAGCAGTTCTTC. Translating it yields CASSLSAENLYNEQFF. The J gene is TRBJ2-1, the V gene TRBV27; D is unclear. Germline values: CDR1 MNHEY, CDR2 SMNVEV (reference sequence). V was shortened by 0 bases and J by 4 bases, with 13 bases between the two germline ends. This CDR3 region has 16 residues.

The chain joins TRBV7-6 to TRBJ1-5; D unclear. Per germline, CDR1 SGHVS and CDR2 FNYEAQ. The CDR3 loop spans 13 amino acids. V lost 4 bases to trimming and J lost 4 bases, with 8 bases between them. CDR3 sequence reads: CASSSGRNQPQHF. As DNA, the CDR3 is TGTGCCAGCAGCTCAGGCCGAAATCAGCCCCAGCATTTT.

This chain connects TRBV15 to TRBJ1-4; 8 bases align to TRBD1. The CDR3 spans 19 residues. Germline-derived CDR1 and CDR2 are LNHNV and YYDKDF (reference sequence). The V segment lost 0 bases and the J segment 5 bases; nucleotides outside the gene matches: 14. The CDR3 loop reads CATSRESGQGALRNEKLFF. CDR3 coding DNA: TGTGCCACCAGCAGAGAATCAGGGCAGGGGGCACTAAGGAATGAAAAACTGTTTTTT.

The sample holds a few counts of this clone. The CDR3 loop reads CASSGTANEQYF. The CDR3 bases are TGTGCCAGCAGTGGGACAGCTAACGAGCAGTACTTC. The genes are TRBV2 and TRBJ2-7, with TRBD1 as a possible D gene (6 bases). The CDR3 runs to 12 residues. Trimming shortened V by 4 bases and J by 5 bases, and 9 bases separated the two germline ends. Germline CDR1 is SNHLY and CDR2 is FYNNEI.

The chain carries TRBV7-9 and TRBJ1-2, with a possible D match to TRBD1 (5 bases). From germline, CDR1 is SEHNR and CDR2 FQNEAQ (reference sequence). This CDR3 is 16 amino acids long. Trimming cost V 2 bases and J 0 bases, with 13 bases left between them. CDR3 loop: CASSLWEGIANYGYTF. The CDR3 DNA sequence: TGTGCCAGCAGCTTATGGGAGGGGATAGCTAACTATGGCTACACCTTC. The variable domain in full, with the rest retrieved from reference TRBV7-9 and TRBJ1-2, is DTGVSQNPRHKITKRGQNVTFRCDPISEHNRLYWYRQTLGQGPEFLTYFQNEAQLEKSRLLSDRFSAERPKGSFSTLEIQRTEQGDSAMYLCASSLWEGIANYGYTFGSGTRLTVV.

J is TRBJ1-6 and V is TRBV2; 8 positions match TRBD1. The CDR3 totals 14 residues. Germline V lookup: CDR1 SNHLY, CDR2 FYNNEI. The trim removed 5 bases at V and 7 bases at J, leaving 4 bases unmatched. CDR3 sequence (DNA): TGTGCCAGCAGTACCGGGACAGGCAATTCACCCCTCCACTTT. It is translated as CASSTGTGNSPLHF. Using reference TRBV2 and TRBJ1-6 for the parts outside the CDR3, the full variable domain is EPEVTQTPSHQVTQMGQEVILRCVPISNHLYFYWYRQILGQKVEFLVSFYNNEISEKSEIFDDQFSVERPDGSNFTLKIRSTKLEDSAMYFCASSTGTGNSPLHFGNGTRLTVT.

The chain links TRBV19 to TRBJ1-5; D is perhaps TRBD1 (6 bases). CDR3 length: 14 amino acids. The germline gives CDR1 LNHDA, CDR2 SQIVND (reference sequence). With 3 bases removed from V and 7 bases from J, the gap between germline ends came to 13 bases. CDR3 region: CASSIMGAGQPQHF. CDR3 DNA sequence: TGTGCCAGTAGTATTATGGGGGCGGGCCAGCCCCAGCATTTT.

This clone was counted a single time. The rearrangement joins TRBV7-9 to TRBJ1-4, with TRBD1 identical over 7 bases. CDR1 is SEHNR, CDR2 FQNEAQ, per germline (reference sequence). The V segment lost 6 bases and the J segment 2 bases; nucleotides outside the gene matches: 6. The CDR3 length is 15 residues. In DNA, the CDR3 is TGTGCCAGCAGACCCAGACAGGGTACTAATGAAAAACTGTTTTTT. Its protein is CASRPRQGTNEKLFF.

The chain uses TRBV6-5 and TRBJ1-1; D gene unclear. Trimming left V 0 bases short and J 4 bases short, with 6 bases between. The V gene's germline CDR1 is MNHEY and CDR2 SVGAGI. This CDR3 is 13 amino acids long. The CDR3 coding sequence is TGTGCCAGCAGTTACTCTGCGCGCACTGAAGCTTTCTTT. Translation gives CASSYSARTEAFF.

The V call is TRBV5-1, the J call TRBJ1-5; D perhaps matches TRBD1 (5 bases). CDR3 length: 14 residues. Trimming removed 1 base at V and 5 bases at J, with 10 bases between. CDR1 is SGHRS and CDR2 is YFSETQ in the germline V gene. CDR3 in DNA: TGCGCCAGCAGCTTGTCGTGGGGGGATCAGCCCCAGCATTTT. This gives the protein CASSLSWGDQPQHF.

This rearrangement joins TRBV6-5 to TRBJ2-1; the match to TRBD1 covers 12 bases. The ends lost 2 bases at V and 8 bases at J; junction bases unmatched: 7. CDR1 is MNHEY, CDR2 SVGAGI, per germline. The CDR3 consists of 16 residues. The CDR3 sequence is CASSYGTGGAIDEQFF. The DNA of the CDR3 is TGTGCCAGCAGTTACGGGACAGGGGGCGCGATCGATGAGCAGTTCTTC.

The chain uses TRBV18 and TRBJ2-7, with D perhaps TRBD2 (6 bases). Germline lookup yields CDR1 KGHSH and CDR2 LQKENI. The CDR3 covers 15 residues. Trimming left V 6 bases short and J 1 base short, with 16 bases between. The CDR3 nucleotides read TGTGCCAGCTCGCCTGCCCCAGGGAGGTCCTACGAGCAGTACTTC. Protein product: CASSPAPGRSYEQYF. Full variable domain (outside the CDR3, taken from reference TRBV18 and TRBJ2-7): NAGVMQNPRHLVRRRGQEARLRCSPMKGHSHVYWYRQLPEEGLKFMVYLQKENIIDESGMPKERFSAEFPKEGPSILRIQQVVRGDSAAYFCASSPAPGRSYEQYFGPGTRLTVT.

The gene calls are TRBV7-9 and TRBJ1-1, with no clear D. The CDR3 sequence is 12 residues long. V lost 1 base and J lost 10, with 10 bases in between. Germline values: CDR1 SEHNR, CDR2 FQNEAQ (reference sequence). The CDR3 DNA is TGTGCCAGCAGCTTAGATGAGATTGGAGCTTTCTTT. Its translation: CASSLDEIGAFF.